The 12 T cell receptor beta chains below come from one sample, sequenced in a study of T cell repertoires in cytomegalovirus infection. No cognate antigen is known for these TCRs. TCRdb re-called the reads through MiXCR, storing one row per CDR3 protein. The sample has roughly 920,000 distinct CDR3 sequences, roughly 31% seen once. The sequences come from cultured CD8+ T cells from PBMCs, collected from culture after CMV antigen stimulation. The receptors shown here come from a human donor in good health (CMV status not recorded). Some clones in this sample may be carry-over from other donors' samples.

This clonotype was seen just once. The chain combines TRBV7-9 with TRBJ2-1; 8 bases map to TRBD2. Germline CDR1 SEHNR, CDR2 FQNEAQ (reference sequence). CDR3 length: 12 residues. The junction had 3 bases not matched to a gene; V was cut back by 7 bases and J by 7 bases. CDR3 region: CASTGGGNEQFF. CDR3 DNA sequence: TGTGCCAGCACCGGGGGGGGGAATGAGCAGTTCTTC.

This clonotype was seen only a few times. V gene TRBV20-1 combines with J gene TRBJ2-7, with no clear D. The CDR3 totals 13 residues. Germline V lookup: CDR1 DFQATT, CDR2 SNEGSKA (reference sequence). Trimming shortened V by 4 bases and J by 1 base, and 11 bases separated the two germline ends. Written as DNA, the CDR3 is TGCAGTGCTACGTATGCAGGTTCCTACGAGCAGTACTTC. As protein: CSATYAGSYEQYF.

Regarding this clonotype: The junction departs from germline at one end; a sequencing error may be responsible. V gene TRBV6-8 combines with J gene TRBJ1-3; D is possibly TRBD1 (6 bases). Germline V gene lookup returns CDR1 MNHGY and CDR2 SAAAGT. CDR3 length: 15 amino acids. CDR3 in amino acids: CVSSYSGGRGNTIYF. CDR3 bases: TGTGTCAGCAGTTACTCCGGGGGCCGTGGAAACACCATATATTTT.

The J gene is TRBJ2-5, the V gene TRBV6-1; TRBD1 is a possible D gene (6 bases). With 8 bases removed from V and 2 bases from J, the gap between germline ends came to 12 bases. Germline V gives CDR1 MNHNS, CDR2 SASEGT. The CDR3 runs to 13 residues. The CDR3 sequence: CASGRQEQETQYF. In DNA, the CDR3 is TGTGCCAGCGGACGACAGGAACAAGAGACCCAGTACTTC.

The chain couples TRBV5-5 to TRBJ1-1; D is uncertain. Trimming removed 4 bases at V and 4 bases at J, with 11 bases between. The CDR3 is 13 residues long. Germline CDR1 is SGHKS and CDR2 is YYEKEE (reference sequence). CDR3 in amino acids: CASSPFLGTEAFF. The CDR3 DNA sequence: TGTGCCAGCAGCCCCTTCTTGGGCACTGAAGCTTTCTTT.

This chain links TRBV11-2 with TRBJ2-1; 9 bases are shared with TRBD1. The CDR3 runs 18 residues. The germline V gene encodes CDR1 SGHAT and CDR2 FQNNGV. V gave up 3 bases and J gave up 7 bases; unmatched junction bases: 16. CDR3 amino acids: CASSFTGGAGPAANEQFF. CDR3 nucleotide sequence: TGTGCCAGCAGCTTTACAGGGGGCGCAGGTCCGGCGGCTAATGAGCAGTTCTTC. Variable domain in full (rest from reference TRBV11-2 and TRBJ2-1): EAGVAQSPRYKIIEKRQSVAFWCNPISGHATLYWYQQILGQGPKLLIQFQNNGVVDDSQLPKDRFSAERLKGVDSTLKIQPAKLEDSAVYLCASSFTGGAGPAANEQFFGPGTRLTVL.

This chain uses TRBV6-2 or TRBV6-3 with TRBJ2-1; D ambiguous. The V gene's germline CDR1 is MNHEY and CDR2 SVGEGT. The CDR3 is 12 amino acids. V was clipped by 7 bases and J by 9 bases, with 13 bases between them. The CDR3 DNA follows: TGTGCCAGCACCAACTCCCTAGGTGAGCAGTTCTTC. Its protein product is CASTNSLGEQFF.

This clonotype was found once. The chain employs TRBV27 and TRBJ1-1; maybe TRBD1 (6 bases). This CDR3 region has 14 residues. Trimming cost V 7 bases and J 4 bases, with 16 bases left between them. The V gene's germline CDR1 is MNHEY and CDR2 SMNVEV (reference sequence). CDR3: CASTPIGGATEAFF. CDR3 DNA: TGTGCCAGCACCCCCATCGGGGGGGCCACTGAAGCTTTCTTT.

The sample holds a few counts of this clonotype. The V gene is TRBV12-3 or TRBV12-4, the J gene TRBJ1-5; D is possibly TRBD1 (5 bases). The V end lost 6 bases, the J end lost 9 bases, and 15 bases lay between the germline ends. The CDR3 loop spans 13 amino acids. Written as DNA, the CDR3 is TGTGCCAGCAGAGACAGTCCGGTATTGCCCCAGCATTTT. Amino acid sequence: CASRDSPVLPQHF.

The chain recombines TRBV27 with TRBJ1-1; maybe TRBD1 (5 bases). Per germline, CDR1 MNHEY and CDR2 SMNVEV (reference sequence). V lost 11 bases and J lost 3, with 19 bases in between. This CDR3 is 14 amino acids long. CDR3 in DNA: TGTGCCGTCCATGAGGGGCCCGGGGACACTGAAGCTTTCTTT. Its translation: CAVHEGPGDTEAFF.

This clonotype has only one observation. The CDR3 sequence is CASSLYGWKPPLSGANVLTF. The CDR3 bases are TGTGCCAGCAGTTTATACGGTTGGAAACCCCCCCTCTCTGGGGCCAACGTCCTGACTTTC. This chain links TRBV28 with TRBJ2-6, with D unclear. This CDR3 contains 20 residues. The ends were cut back, 1 base at V and 0 bases at J, with 19 bases in the middle. In germline, CDR1 is MDHEN, CDR2 SYDVKM.

This chain's CDR3 is CASSQVSDEQFF. The CDR3 DNA reads TGTGCCAGCAGCCAAGTTTCCGATGAGCAGTTCTTC. This sequence joins TRBV14 and TRBJ2-1; D is ambiguous. V was trimmed by 1 base and J by 8 bases, leaving 6 bases between them. There are 12 residues in the CDR3. Per the germline V gene, CDR1 is SGHDN and CDR2 is FVKESK.